The present TCR beta chain was sequenced within a study of breast tumors, draining lymph nodes, adjacent tissues. General study results and limits: Tumor and nontumor repertoires were significantly more similar in luminal-like than in basal-like breast cancer. Tumor TCR diversity was below lymph nodes but above nontumor tissue. Most tumor T cells seemingly derive from lymph node, then expand in tumor.

Many counts were recorded for this clonotype. Its antigen is still unknown. This may stem from a read error, because a much larger clone lies one nucleotide away. Germline V gene lookup returns CDR1 SGHAT and CDR2 FQNNGV. The CDR3 totals 14 residues. Trimming at V came to 7 bases and at J to 6 bases, leaving 9 bases not matched to a gene. TCRdb analysed the multiplex PCR reads with MiXCR anew, one entry per CDR3 protein. The profile shows 15,000 to 20,000 distinct CDR3 sequences, roughly 64% of them singletons. This chain links TRBV11-2 with TRBJ2-1; 7 nucleotides align to TRBD2. The specimen sequenced was tumor-adjacent breast tissue. The receptor's source is a female donor with breast cancer. Some clones in this sample may be carry-over from other donors' samples. The CDR3 sequence: CASTELASSNEQFF. The CDR3 DNA sequence: TGTGCCAGCACCGAACTAGCGTCATCCAATGAGCAGTTCTTC.